The 22 T cell receptor beta chains presented below share a single source sample, sequenced in a study of shared T cell receptors in the human thymus. Only in-frame clones appear in the TCRdb table, and some are missing; sequencing was by immunoSEQ multiplex PCR. The sample includes fewer than 700,000 clones, over 75% of them seen just once. This sample also appeared in a second study, on human thymus T cells.

The specimen was thymocytes. The receptors were sampled from a boy under two years old with a congenital heart defect.

The CDR3 loop reads CATSRDEGRYGYTF. The CDR3 coding sequence is TGTGCCACCAGCAGAGATGAGGGTCGCTATGGCTACACCTTC. The chain joins TRBV15 to TRBJ1-2; D gene unclear. In germline, CDR1 is LNHNV, CDR2 YYDKDF (reference sequence). Trimming took off 0 bases at V and 4 bases at J, with 9 bases between the two ends. This CDR3 is built from 14 residues.

The rearrangement joins TRBV7-3 to TRBJ2-6, with TRBD1 matching over 8 bases. The CDR3 totals 17 residues. V trimming: 4 bases; J trimming: 0 bases; junction bases outside the gene matches: 5. Per germline, CDR1 SGHTA and CDR2 FQGTGA. The CDR3 DNA sequence: TGTGCCAGCAGCTCGGGACAGGCTTACTCTGGGGCCAACGTCCTGACTTTC. It codes for CASSSGQAYSGANVLTF. Combining the CDR3 with reference TRBV7-3 and TRBJ2-6 gives the whole variable domain GAGVSQTPSNKVTEKGKYVELRCDPISGHTALYWYRQSLGQGPEFLIYFQGTGAADDSGLPNDRFFAVRPEGSVSTLKIQRTERGDSAVYLCASSSGQAYSGANVLTFGAGSRLTVL.

The chain combines TRBV6-6 with TRBJ1-5; D call uncertain. Looked up from germline, CDR1 is MNHNY and CDR2 is SVGAGI (reference sequence). V was clipped by 2 bases and J by 1 base, with 12 bases between them. The CDR3 sequence is 16 residues long. CDR3 coding DNA: TGTGCCAGCAGTTACGTCGCGTTCTTGAGCAATCAGCCCCAGCATTTT. Translating it yields CASSYVAFLSNQPQHF.

This chain joins TRBV7-3 and TRBJ2-1; D may be TRBD1 (5 bases). Between the trimmed V and J ends, which lost 5 bases and 5 bases, there was a span of 10 bases. This CDR3 has 13 residues. Germline V gives CDR1 SGHTA, CDR2 FQGTGA. CDR3 in amino acids: CASSQRQNNEQFF. In DNA, the CDR3 is TGTGCCAGCAGCCAACGACAGAACAATGAGCAGTTCTTC.

Points on this clone: At the DNA level, this CDR3 is encoded by other sequences in the same sample as well. This rearrangement joins TRBV18 to TRBJ2-5, with a possible D match to TRBD1 (5 bases). This CDR3 is built from 13 residues. The V and J ends lost 6 bases and 2 bases respectively, with 10 bases between them. Germline CDR1 and CDR2: KGHSH and LQKENI. CDR3 DNA: TGTGCCAGCTCCCCCACAGGTCAAGAGACCCAGTACTTC. This translates into CASSPTGQETQYF.

This rearrangement joins TRBV29-1 to TRBJ2-1; TRBD2 agrees at 7 bases. The V and J ends lost 5 bases and 2 bases, in that order; junction bases with no gene match: 6. The germline V gene encodes CDR1 SQVTM and CDR2 ANQGSEA. The CDR3 sequence is 14 residues long. The CDR3 region has the DNA TGCAGCGTTAGGGCGGGAGAACCCTACAATGAGCAGTTCTTC. Translated: CSVRAGEPYNEQFF.

V gene TRBV10-2 combines with J gene TRBJ2-7; 11 bases are shared with TRBD2. The CDR3 has 16 amino acids. CDR1 and CDR2 from the germline V gene are WSHSY and SAAADI. J was trimmed by 3 bases and V by 6 bases; bases with no gene match: 10. The CDR3 nucleotides are TGCGCCAGCAGAGGAGGGACTAGCGGACCCCTCTACGAGCAGTACTTC. This translates into CASRGGTSGPLYEQYF.

In the case of this clone: In this CDR3 the conserved last residue, phenylalanine or tryptophan, is missing, so a read error is likely. Because the CDR3's place on the DNA is in doubt, the DNA is left out and the CDR3 is given as listed by TCRdb. The gene calls are TRBV5-4 and TRBJ2-7; the table's D call of TRBD2 was not tested on the DNA. From its first to its last residue, the CDR3 has 18 amino acids. CDR1 is SGHNT, CDR2 YYREEE, per germline (reference sequence). CDR3: CASSLEPRGKAGLAFSWI.

CDR3 amino acids: CASSPFYSHSTYEQYF. As DNA, the CDR3 is TGTGCCAGCAGTCCTTTTTACAGTCACTCAACCTACGAGCAGTACTTC. This chain uses TRBV6-6 with TRBJ2-7, with D hard to call. The CDR3 extends over 16 amino acids. CDR1 and CDR2 (germline): MNHNY, SVGAGI (reference sequence). The germline V and J ends were trimmed by 5 bases and 2 bases, with 19 bases remaining between them.

The chain is built from TRBV28 and TRBJ2-5, with a tentative D call TRBD1 (6 bases). Per germline, CDR1 MDHEN and CDR2 SYDVKM. V dropped 2 bases and J dropped 2 bases, with 18 bases sitting between them. The CDR3 runs to 17 residues. CDR3 sequence reads: CASSLGPGQIFQETQYF. In nucleotides, the CDR3 is TGTGCCAGCAGTTTAGGTCCGGGACAAATTTTTCAAGAGACCCAGTACTTC.

The sample holds a few counts of this clone. The CDR3 sequence: CASSLTGMNTEAFF. CDR3 bases: TGTGCCAGCAGTTTAACAGGAATGAACACTGAAGCTTTCTTT. This chain joins TRBV28 and TRBJ1-1; possible D gene TRBD1, 5 bases. There are 14 residues in the CDR3. Deletions cut 2 bases from V and 0 bases from J, with 7 bases between. CDR1 is MDHEN, CDR2 SYDVKM, per germline.

The chain links TRBV4-3 to TRBJ2-1, with 14 bases fitting TRBD2. This CDR3 is 18 amino acids long. Germline CDR1 LGHNA, CDR2 YSLEER. Unmatched junction bases numbered 7, after V lost 3 bases and J lost 3 bases. CDR3 DNA: TGCGCCAGCAGCCATCTCAACGGGACTAGCGGGAGCTACAATGAGCAGTTCTTC. Translated, it gives CASSHLNGTSGSYNEQFF.

The chain links TRBV29-1 to TRBJ2-5; TRBD2 is a possible D gene (5 bases). This CDR3 has 15 residues. Deletions cut 5 bases from V and 6 bases from J, with 22 bases between. Per germline, CDR1 SQVTM and CDR2 ANQGSEA. CDR3 sequence (DNA): TGCAGCGTTCCGGCCCATGCGAGAGGGCCGAAGACCCAGTACTTC. Translating it yields CSVPAHARGPKTQYF.

The chain uses TRBV4-1 and TRBJ2-1; TRBD2 aligns across 9 bases. Germline V gene sequence: CDR1 MGHRA, CDR2 YSYEKL. Unmatched junction bases numbered 6, after V lost 3 bases and J lost 3 bases. The CDR3 has 16 amino acids. The CDR3 nucleotides are TGCGCCAGCAGCCATAGAGGGCGGGAGGGCTACAATGAGCAGTTCTTC. It specifies CASSHRGREGYNEQFF.

The chain employs TRBV5-1 and TRBJ1-1, with a possible D match to TRBD1 (6 bases). Deletions cut 4 bases from V and 0 bases from J, with 13 bases between. Germline CDR1 SGHRS, CDR2 YFSETQ. CDR3 length: 15 residues. The CDR3 DNA is TGCGCCAGCAGCCGCTACGACAGGATGAACACTGAAGCTTTCTTT. It encodes CASSRYDRMNTEAFF. Based on the CDR3 plus reference TRBV5-1 and TRBJ1-1, the full variable domain is KAGVTQTPRYLIKTRGQQVTLSCSPISGHRSVSWYQQTPGQGLQFLFEYFSETQRNKGNFPGRFSGRQFSNSRSEMNVSTLELGDSALYLCASSRYDRMNTEAFFGQGTRLTVV.

The rearrangement joins TRBV29-1 to TRBJ1-1; 8 bases align to TRBD1. CDR1 and CDR2 from the germline V gene are SQVTM and ANQGSEA. There are 14 residues in the CDR3. With 3 bases clipped from V and 5 bases from J, the junction kept 8 bases outside the gene matches. Here the CDR3 reads CSVDRGLRGTEAFF. DNA for the CDR3: TGCAGCGTTGACAGGGGGCTTAGAGGAACTGAAGCTTTCTTT.

This chain links TRBV28 with TRBJ1-2; D may be TRBD1 (6 bases). Trimming took off 5 bases at V and 4 bases at J, with 11 bases between the two ends. Germline V lookup: CDR1 MDHEN, CDR2 SYDVKM. CDR3 length: 13 amino acids. The CDR3 DNA reads TGTGCCAGCAGTGCCACAGGGTCCTATGGCTACACCTTC. It is translated as CASSATGSYGYTF.

The V and J genes are TRBV10-3 and TRBJ1-1; no clear D. Germline loops: CDR1 ENHRY, CDR2 SYGVKD. V was cut by 4 bases and J by 0 bases, with 6 bases left in between. The CDR3 has 13 residues. CDR3 nucleotides: TGTGCCATCAGTGCTGAGATGAACACTGAAGCTTTCTTT. This gives the protein CAISAEMNTEAFF.

The chain is built from TRBV27 and TRBJ1-5, with 9 bases identical to TRBD1. Germline CDR1 reads MNHEY; CDR2 reads SMNVEV (reference sequence). This CDR3 is built from 14 residues. With 6 bases clipped from V and 6 bases from J, the junction kept 6 bases outside the gene matches. The CDR3 coding sequence is TGTGCCAGCAGGCCGACAGGGGGGGTTCAGCCCCAGCATTTT. This sequence encodes CASRPTGGVQPQHF.

CDR3 loop: CASSSRGQGAYYEQYF. The CDR3 nucleotides read TGTGCCAGCAGTTCCCGAGGACAGGGGGCCTACTACGAGCAGTACTTC. The chain employs TRBV27 and TRBJ2-7; 11 nucleotides match TRBD1. The J segment lost 3 bases and the V segment lost 4 bases, leaving 8 bases of the junction unmatched. This CDR3 comprises 16 residues. CDR1 and CDR2 (germline): MNHEY, SMNVEV (reference sequence).

The genes are TRBV12-5 and TRBJ1-2; the match to TRBD1 covers 7 bases. The CDR3 spans 14 residues. V dropped 7 bases and J dropped 8; count of bases not matched to a gene: 13. Germline loops: CDR1 LGHNT, CDR2 FRNRAP. This CDR3 is CASVIVGGPRGYTF. As DNA, the CDR3 is TGTGCTAGTGTTATTGTAGGGGGCCCTCGGGGCTACACCTTC.

J is TRBJ2-7 and V is TRBV30; 9 bases fit TRBD1. The CDR3 consists of 13 residues. Germline-derived CDR1 and CDR2 are GTSNPN and SVGIG (reference sequence). V dropped 2 bases and J dropped 5; count of bases not matched to a gene: 4. CDR3 amino acids: CAWSRQGDHEQYF. The CDR3 DNA sequence: TGTGCCTGGAGTAGACAGGGGGATCACGAGCAGTACTTC.